Following are 18 T cell receptor beta chains from one sample sequenced in a study of blood T cells in healthy people across ages. Together with a sample-barcoded 5' primer, a J-beta primer mix was included in a second PCR lasting about 7 to 12 cycles. TCRdb passed the 5' RACE reads through MiXCR, listing each CDR3 protein once. Of 1.5 million to 2 million distinct CDR3 sequences in the sample, around 48% are singletons; the top ten hold less than 2.5%. What was sequenced was blood. The receptors here all came from a woman aged 40 to 55 in good health.

This clonotype was observed many times. The genes are TRBV4-3 and TRBJ2-1; either TRBD1 or TRBD2 may fit D (5 bases each). This CDR3 region has 12 residues. The germline gives CDR1 LGHNA, CDR2 YSLEER. Trimming stripped 0 bases from V and 10 bases from J, with 7 bases between. CDR3 sequence (DNA): TGCGCCAGCAGCCAAGAGAGGGGAGAGCAGTTCTTC. This translates into CASSQERGEQFF.

The chain links TRBV20-1 to TRBJ1-2; 7 bases are shared with TRBD1. Germline V gives CDR1 DFQATT, CDR2 SNEGSKA (reference sequence). The V segment lost 6 bases and the J segment 1 base; nucleotides outside the gene matches: 5. This CDR3 is built from 13 residues. The CDR3 DNA reads as TGCAGTGCGGGGACAGACCTTAACTATGGCTACACCTTC. Protein product: CSAGTDLNYGYTF.

J is TRBJ2-7 and V is TRBV7-3; the D is unclear. Looked up from germline, CDR1 is SGHTA and CDR2 is FQGTGA. The CDR3 loop spans 12 amino acids. The ends were cut back, 4 bases at V and 7 bases at J, with 11 bases in the middle. CDR3 nucleotides: TGTGCCAGCAGCTCCCCAGACGGTGAGCAGTACTTC. It specifies CASSSPDGEQYF.

About this clonotype: A single base separates this from a much larger clone, so it may be a read error. The chain couples TRBV29-1 to TRBJ2-7; D ambiguous. In germline, CDR1 is SQVTM, CDR2 ANQGSEA. Trimming took 7 bases from V and 2 from J, leaving 18 bases between them. CDR3 length: 14 residues. CDR3 loop: CSAIGPANPYEQYF. In DNA form, the CDR3 reads TGCAGCGCGATCGGGCCGGCCAACCCCTACGAGCAGTACTTC.

The chain links TRBV20-1 to TRBJ2-1; 9 nucleotides line up with TRBD1. This CDR3 contains 15 residues. Germline loops: CDR1 DFQATT, CDR2 SNEGSKA (reference sequence). V lost 6 bases to trimming and J lost 3 bases; unmatched junction nucleotides: 9. CDR3 DNA: TGCAGTGCCCCCCCGGGACAGGGAAACTACAATGAGCAGTTCTTC. Amino acid sequence: CSAPPGQGNYNEQFF.

The chain uses TRBV6-4 and TRBJ1-5, with D perhaps TRBD1 (5 bases). Germline V gene sequence: CDR1 MRHNA, CDR2 SNTAGT. CDR3 size: 15 residues. Trimming removed 2 bases from V and 2 bases from J, with 10 bases in between. The CDR3 nucleotides read TGTGCCAGCAGTGACGGGGGAGAGGGCAATCAGCCCCAGCATTTT. Residues: CASSDGGEGNQPQHF.

The rearrangement joins TRBV27 to TRBJ2-7; weak D call: TRBD1 (6 bases). The V and J ends lost 9 bases and 3 bases respectively, with 15 bases between them. The CDR3 extends over 13 amino acids. The germline V gene encodes CDR1 MNHEY and CDR2 SMNVEV (reference sequence). CDR3 region: CASSKGELYEQYF. The CDR3 region has the DNA TGTGCCAGTTCCAAGGGGGAGCTCTACGAGCAGTACTTC.

This clonotype was found a few times. The chain combines TRBV14 with TRBJ2-7; D not resolved. The CDR3 runs to 15 residues. V lost 1 base to trimming and J lost 0 bases, with 10 bases between them. The germline CDR1 and CDR2 sequences are SGHDN and FVKESK. The chain's CDR3 is CASSQGDLDSYEQYF. CDR3 sequence (DNA): TGTGCCAGCAGCCAAGGCGACCTCGACTCCTACGAGCAGTACTTC.

V is TRBV20-1 and J is TRBJ2-5; D might be TRBD2 (6 bases). This CDR3 region has 17 residues. V was clipped by 5 bases and J by 0 bases, with 22 bases between them. Germline CDR1 DFQATT, CDR2 SNEGSKA (reference sequence). In DNA, the CDR3 is TGCAGTGCTTCAGATGGTGGAGGGGCAATTAACCAAGAGACCCAGTACTTC. Translated, it gives CSASDGGGAINQETQYF.

V usage is TRBV6-1 and J usage is TRBJ1-5; the D is unclear. V lost 6 bases to trimming and J lost 6 bases, with 12 bases between them. The germline gives CDR1 MNHNS, CDR2 SASEGT. The CDR3 has 13 residues. CDR3 region: CASRMARPQPQHF. CDR3 nucleotide sequence: TGTGCCAGCAGAATGGCCAGGCCTCAGCCCCAGCATTTT.

The chain carries TRBV29-1 and TRBJ2-3; 8 bases align to TRBD1. The CDR3 is 15 amino acids. Germline trimming cut 7 bases from V and 0 bases from J; bases unmatched to any gene: 9. CDR1 and CDR2 (germline): SQVTM, ANQGSEA. The CDR3 DNA is TGCAGCGGGGAAGGGACAGGACTTAGCACAGATACGCAGTATTTT. Residues: CSGEGTGLSTDTQYF.

This chain uses TRBV6-6 with TRBJ1-1; D remains ambiguous. The CDR3 totals 11 residues. Per germline, CDR1 MNHNY and CDR2 SVGAGI (reference sequence). Between the trimmed V and J ends, which lost 6 bases and 5 bases, there was a span of 7 bases. CDR3 amino acids: CASSTATEAFF. DNA of the CDR3: TGTGCCAGCAGCACAGCGACTGAAGCTTTCTTT.

The CDR3 is CSVEGRTGPYGYTF. Here the CDR3 DNA reads TGCAGCGTTGAAGGAAGGACAGGACCCTATGGCTACACCTTC. The chain has TRBV29-1 and TRBJ1-2, with 7 bases aligning to TRBD1. This CDR3 is built from 14 residues. V lost 1 base and J lost 4; bases outside the gene matches: 6. Per germline, CDR1 SQVTM and CDR2 ANQGSEA.

The chain has TRBV20-1 and TRBJ2-1; 7 positions match TRBD1. The length of the CDR3 is 16 residues. Germline trimming cut 6 bases from V and 4 bases from J; bases unmatched to any gene: 15. CDR1 is DFQATT and CDR2 is SNEGSKA in the germline V gene (reference sequence). CDR3 bases: TGCAGTGCGATTTATAAGGGGGCTATTGCGTACAATGAGCAGTTCTTC. Protein sequence: CSAIYKGAIAYNEQFF.

J is TRBJ2-7 and V is TRBV18; D unclear. The CDR3 length is 14 residues. The V and J ends lost 3 bases and 0 bases respectively, with 9 bases between them. CDR1 and CDR2 from the germline V gene are KGHSH and LQKENI. The CDR3 reads CASSPSPSSYEQYF. Written as DNA, the CDR3 is TGTGCCAGCTCACCTTCACCGAGCTCCTACGAGCAGTACTTC.

V usage is TRBV7-3 and J usage is TRBJ2-6, with 7 bases matching TRBD1. Unmatched junction bases numbered 13, after V lost 7 bases and J lost 1 base. The germline gives CDR1 SGHTA, CDR2 FQGTGA. CDR3 length: 18 amino acids. CDR3 coding DNA: TGTGCCAGCAAAGGGAGCTCACAGGGGCCTTCTGGGGCCAACGTCCTGACTTTC. It yields the protein CASKGSSQGPSGANVLTF.

V usage is TRBV24-1 and J usage is TRBJ1-1, with D tentatively TRBD1 (6 bases). The CDR3 extends over 13 amino acids. In germline, CDR1 is KGHDR, CDR2 SFDVKD. V shed 4 bases and J shed 4 bases, with 9 bases lying between them. This CDR3 is CATSEAGVTEAFF. CDR3 DNA sequence: TGTGCCACCAGTGAGGCAGGGGTCACTGAAGCTTTCTTT.

The chain links TRBV10-2 to TRBJ2-6, with unresolved D. Between the trimmed V and J ends, which lost 5 bases and 6 bases, there was a span of 17 bases. The length of the CDR3 is 16 residues. Germline V lookup: CDR1 WSHSY, CDR2 SAAADI. The CDR3 DNA reads TGCGCCAGCAGTACCCCATGGGCCCCCATGGCCAACGTCCTGACTTTC. Its translation: CASSTPWAPMANVLTF.